The entry that follows covers one T cell receptor (beta chain) sequence. Its matching antigen is unknown. These data come from a study of T cell responses to AZD1222 COVID-19 vaccine. Study-wide results and limits: The peak T cell response came first, and repertoires were sampled only after it.

Here immunoSEQ multiplex PCR was the method, and the copy in TCRdb shows in-frame clones only, minus some. The table has 150,000 to 170,000 clones, approximately 90% seen once. CDR1 is SNHLY, CDR2 FYNNEI, per germline. The J segment lost 5 bases and the V segment lost 5 bases, leaving 8 bases of the junction unmatched. This CDR3 is built from 16 residues. This sequence originates from an adult in good health. The V call is TRBV2, the J call TRBJ2-5; 13 bases are shared with TRBD2. The input for sequencing was peripheral blood, taken on day 0 of AZD1222 vaccination. CDR3 amino acids: CASSQRGLAGFETQYF. The CDR3 DNA sequence: TGTGCCAGCAGTCAAAGGGGACTAGCGGGGTTTGAGACCCAGTACTTC.